This T cell receptor (beta chain) emerged from a study of T cells in Graves' hyperthyroidism and ophthalmopathy. Study summary: Staff took peripheral blood when the initial diagnosis was made, before any treatment began.

A NOSPECS grade of at least 4, a Clinical Activity Score of at least 3 and duration under 3 months were recorded in ophthalmopathy patients. Reasons for excluding patients were uncontrolled infection, other autoimmune disease, pregnancy or lactation. Template material for amplifying TCR beta CDR3 regions consisted of RNA transcripts. The HTBI set primed first-round TCR CDR3 RT-PCR. Each CDR3 protein gets one entry after TCRdb re-called the multiplex PCR reads with MiXCR. Of 300,000 to 350,000 distinct CDR3 sequences listed, 15% to 20% are singletons. Deletions cut 6 bases from V and 5 bases from J, with 11 bases between. The germline V gene has CDR1 MNHEY and CDR2 SVGAGI. The CDR3 sequence is 14 residues long. This clonotype was counted many times.

The origin of this receptor is a middle-aged woman with Graves' ophthalmopathy. Sequencing was performed on blood. The rearrangement links TRBV6-5 to TRBJ2-6; D uncertain. CDR3 in amino acids: CASSSDGWANVLTF. In DNA form, the CDR3 reads TGTGCCAGCAGCTCGGACGGGTGGGCCAACGTCCTGACTTTC.